This section outlines one T cell receptor (beta chain) sequence together with its context. This entry is derived from a study of vaccination and CD4 T cells after COVID-19. TCRdb passed the PCR reads through MiXCR, listing each CDR3 protein once. The table lists roughly 15,000 distinct CDR3 sequences, approximately 71% of them singletons. In germline, CDR1 is MGHRA, CDR2 YSYEKL. The V gene lost 0 bases and the J gene lost 5 bases, with 16 bases spanning the gap. The CDR3 totals 16 residues. This receptor was taken from a human donor who had recovered from COVID-19. The chain carries TRBV4-1 and TRBJ1-1; unclear D gene. The sample was CD4+ T cells from blood, taken after SARS-CoV-2 vaccination. Here the CDR3 reads CASSQDYLPRVTEAFF. For the CDR3, the DNA is TGCGCCAGCAGCCAAGATTATCTGCCAAGGGTAACTGAAGCTTTCTTT.